This TCR beta chain originates from a study of T cell repertoires in cytomegalovirus infection. The V gene lost 5 bases and the J gene lost 8 bases, with 6 bases spanning the gap. Per germline, CDR1 SGHVS and CDR2 FQNEAQ. The CDR3 is 11 amino acids. At least ten counts were recorded for this clonotype. TCRdb re-derived calls from the reads in MiXCR, one entry per CDR3 protein. The sample includes more than 400,000 distinct CDR3 sequences, about 25% of them seen just once. The sequenced sample consisted of PBMCs. This receptor was obtained from a human donor in good health (CMV status not recorded). Some clones in this sample may be carry-over from other donors' samples. The chain carries TRBV7-8 and TRBJ2-2; D gene uncertain. The CDR3: CASSPEGELFF. The CDR3 DNA sequence: TGTGCCAGCAGCCCCGAGGGGGAGCTGTTTTTT. Filled out from reference TRBV7-8 and TRBJ2-2, the complete variable domain reads GAGVSQSPRYKVAKRGQDVALRCDPISGHVSLFWYQQALGQGPEFLTYFQNEAQLDKSGLPSDRFFAERPEGSVSTLKIQRTQQEDSAVYLCASSPEGELFFGEGSRLTVL.